This TCR beta chain originates from a study of monozygotic twins with inflammatory bowel disease. General study results and limits: Patient-to-patient differences in immunosuppressive treatment may have added variability to the repertoires. Versus healthy twins, IBD patients showed fewer clonotypes shared with others, especially with disease activity. Among IBD patients, TCRbeta diversity (inverse Simpson) was lower than in healthy co-twins.

From the 5' RACE reads, TCRdb lists one entry per CDR3 protein and no DNA. The sample data list 330,000 or so distinct CDR3 sequences. Comments on this clonotype: Antigen unknown.

This CDR3 is built from 16 residues. Germline assignment: CDR1 MNHEY and CDR2 SVGEGT. This sequence was found in a human donor with ulcerative colitis or Crohn's disease, or a healthy co-twin of an affected twin (not recorded which). The chain couples TRBV6-2 or TRBV6-3 to TRBJ2-1; with no DNA, the TCRdb D assignment of TRBD2 cannot be verified. The specimen sequenced was blood. The CDR3 loop reads CASSPSRTRRTNEQFF.